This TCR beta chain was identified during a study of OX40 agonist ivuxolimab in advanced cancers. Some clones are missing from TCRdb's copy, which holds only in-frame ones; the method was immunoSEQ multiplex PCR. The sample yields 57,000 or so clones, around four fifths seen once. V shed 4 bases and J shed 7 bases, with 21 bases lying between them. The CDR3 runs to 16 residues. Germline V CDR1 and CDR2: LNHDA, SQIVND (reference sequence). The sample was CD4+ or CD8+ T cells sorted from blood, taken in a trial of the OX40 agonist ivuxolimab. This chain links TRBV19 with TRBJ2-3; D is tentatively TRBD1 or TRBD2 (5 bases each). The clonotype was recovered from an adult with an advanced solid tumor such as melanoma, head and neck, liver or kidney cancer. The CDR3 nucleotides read TGTGCCAGTAGTACCGCATCAGGAGGTCCAGGGAATACGCAGTATTTT. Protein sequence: CASSTASGGPGNTQYF.